A selection of T cell receptor beta chains follows, all from one sample in a study of T cells after yellow fever vaccination. From the 5' RACE reads, TCRdb called clonotypes with MiXCR, one entry per CDR3 protein. The table includes some 250,000 distinct CDR3 sequences, 6.9% detected once. The material was CD4+ T cells sorted from PBMCs, obtained 15 days after the yellow fever booster vaccination. Every receptor here comes from a man aged 25-45 years who received the YFV17D yellow fever vaccine. Each CDR3 is given with its conserved first and last residue. A D gene is named only where the DNA matches it firmly. Expanded clones get a size class; other rows say once, few or many, or leave the size out.

clone size,V gene,CDR3 length,D gene,J gene,CDR3 DNA,CDR3 protein
many,TRBV28,14,TRBD1,TRBJ2-5,TGTGCCAGCAGGACGGACAGGGGGAAGGAGACCCAGTACTTC,CASRTDRGKETQYF
.,TRBV7-3,13,.,TRBJ1-4,TGTGCCAGCAGCCCCAATTCGGGGGGAAAACTGTTTTTT,CASSPNSGGKLFF
few,TRBV23-1,15,.,TRBJ1-5,TGCGCCAGCAGCCCACCCGGACAAGAAGATCAGCCCCAGCATTTT,CASSPPGQEDQPQHF
many,TRBV29-1,13,TRBD1,TRBJ1-2,TGCAGCGTACAGACAGGGATCGTCTATGGCTACACCTTC,CSVQTGIVYGYTF
many,TRBV29-1,15,.,TRBJ2-7,TGCAGCGTTGTTAGTATCTTGGGGAAGCTCTACGAGCAGTACTTC,CSVVSILGKLYEQYF
few,TRBV10-3,14,TRBD2,TRBJ2-7,TGTGCCATCAGTGAGTTAGCGGGAGGGCGTGAGCAGTACTTC,CAISELAGGREQYF
many,TRBV27,16,.,TRBJ2-3,TGTGCCAGCAGTTTTCGCGGGACCGCCAGTTGGGATACGCAGTATTTT,CASSFRGTASWDTQYF
.,TRBV12-3/TRBV12-4,15,TRBD2,TRBJ2-1,TGTGCCAGCAGTCTCGGACTAGCGGGAGATATTGAGCAGTTCTTC,CASSLGLAGDIEQFF
many,TRBV18,14,.,TRBJ2-6,TGTGCCAGCTCACTATCTGCTGGGGCCAACGTCCTGACTTTC,CASSLSAGANVLTF
.,TRBV5-4,15,.,TRBJ2-3,TGTGCCAGCAGCTTGGCATTAGCAGACACAGATACGCAGTATTTT,CASSLALADTDTQYF
many,TRBV3-1,14,.,TRBJ2-7,TGTGCCAGCAGCCAAGCTCACGGTTACTACGAGCAGTACTTC,CASSQAHGYYEQYF
.,TRBV11-2,16,TRBD1,TRBJ2-1,TGTGCCAGCAGCTTAGGGCAGGGGGCATCCTACAATGAGCAGTTCTTC,CASSLGQGASYNEQFF
many,TRBV7-9,13,.,TRBJ2-7,TGTGCCAGCAGCTTAAGGCTTTCCTACGAGCAGTACTTC,CASSLRLSYEQYF
many,TRBV20-1,14,TRBD2,TRBJ2-7,TGCAGTGCTCTGACTAGCGGGAGTGTCTACGAGCAGTACTTC,CSALTSGSVYEQYF
.,TRBV7-2,15,.,TRBJ2-6,TGTGCCAGCAGCTTAGCTTCCCCTGGGGCCAACGTCCTGACTTTC,CASSLASPGANVLTF
many,TRBV20-1,15,.,TRBJ1-5,TGCAGTGCTAGCCCGCGTCGGCAGGACAATCAGCCCCAGCATTTT,CSASPRRQDNQPQHF
many,TRBV20-1,12,.,TRBJ1-1,TGCAGTGCTGAAAACAACAGACCTTCGGCTTTCTTT,CSAENNRPSAFF
.,TRBV20-1,10,.,TRBJ2-5,TGCGGCTTTGAGAGAGAGACCCAGTACTTC,CGFERETQYF
many,TRBV7-6,16,.,TRBJ2-2,TGTGCCAGCAGCTTAATTGGGGGCGGTAACACCGGGGAGCTGTTTTTT,CASSLIGGGNTGELFF
many,TRBV7-2,14,.,TRBJ2-7,TGTGCCAGCAGCTTAAACAGGGGAGGAGGGGAGCAGTACTTC,CASSLNRGGGEQYF
.,TRBV4-2,13,.,TRBJ2-5,TGTGCCAGCAGCGTGGACGGGTTGGGGACCCAGTACTTC,CASSVDGLGTQYF
few,TRBV5-1,15,.,TRBJ2-5,TGCGCCAGCAGCTCGGCCTTAACAGATCAAGAGACCCAGTACTTC,CASSSALTDQETQYF
.,TRBV6-1,14,.,TRBJ2-3,TGTGCCAGCAGACCCATGTCAGACGGGGATACGCAGTATTTT,CASRPMSDGDTQYF
.,TRBV21-1,20,.,TRBJ1-5,TGTGCCAGCCAAGGTGGTGGGGGTATAAGGGGCGCGGGGGGCAATCAGCCCCAGCATTTT,CASQGGGGIRGAGGNQPQHF
.,TRBV20-1,14,TRBD1,TRBJ1-2,TGCAGTGCTAGAGGCCTCGGGACAGCCTATGGCTACACCTTC,CSARGLGTAYGYTF
many,TRBV29-1,12,.,TRBJ2-5,TGCAGCGTTGCAGAGGGGCGGGAGACCCAGTACTTC,CSVAEGRETQYF
many,TRBV7-2,14,.,TRBJ1-2,TGTGCCAGCAGCTTAGTAGAAGGGGACTATGGCTACACCTTC,CASSLVEGDYGYTF
many,TRBV6-1,17,TRBD2,TRBJ2-3,TGTGCCAGCAGGGAGCAGGGACTAGCGGGGCCAAGGGGTACGCAGTATTTT,CASREQGLAGPRGTQYF
.,TRBV21-1,21,.,TRBJ2-1,TGTGCCAGCAGCAATGTGCGCCTAGTGAGGTATGGAGAGAGCTCCTACAATGAGCAGTTCTTC,CASSNVRLVRYGESSYNEQFF
many,TRBV27,15,TRBD2,TRBJ2-7,TGTGCCAGCAGCCGCGGAGCGGGAGATTCCTACGAGCAGTACTTC,CASSRGAGDSYEQYF
.,TRBV20-1,11,.,TRBJ1-2,TGCAGTACAGGGTACCACTATGGCTACACCTTC,CSTGYHYGYTF
few,TRBV6-1,15,TRBD1,TRBJ1-1,TGTGCCAGCAGTGTCGCAGGGGGGGTTTCCACTGAAGCTTTCTTT,CASSVAGGVSTEAFF
few,TRBV9,16,TRBD2,TRBJ2-7,TGTGCCAGCAGCGTAGAGCCTAGCGGACACCTACGCGAGCAGTACTTC,CASSVEPSGHLREQYF
.,TRBV4-2,16,TRBD1,TRBJ1-2,TGTGCCAGCAGCCACGACGGACAGGGGGCTAGCTATGGCTACACCTTC,CASSHDGQGASYGYTF
many,TRBV7-2,14,.,TRBJ2-2,TGTGCCAGCAGCACCTCGAAAGGACTCGGGGAGCTGTTTTTT,CASSTSKGLGELFF
few,TRBV7-3,15,TRBD2,TRBJ2-1,TGTGCCAGCAGCTTTACCGGGACTAGCGGGAATGAGCAGTTCTTC,CASSFTGTSGNEQFF
many,TRBV6-5,16,TRBD2,TRBJ2-3,TGTGCCAGCAGTTACTCTACTAGCGGGAGGACAGATACGCAGTATTTT,CASSYSTSGRTDTQYF
few,TRBV20-1,16,.,TRBJ1-5,TGCAGTGCTAGGGAGGGAGGGTCCCTTAGCAATCAGCCCCAGCATTTT,CSAREGGSLSNQPQHF
few,TRBV7-2,17,TRBD2,TRBJ2-7,TGTGCCAGCAGCTCCCGAGGCTGGCGGGAGATCGGTTACGAGCAGTACTTC,CASSSRGWREIGYEQYF
few,TRBV19,13,.,TRBJ2-5,TGTGCCAGTAGTGCCTCGACACAAGAGACCCAGTACTTC,CASSASTQETQYF
.,TRBV28,12,.,TRBJ2-3,TGTGCCACGGGACCGAACACAGATACGCAGTATTTT,CATGPNTDTQYF
.,TRBV5-1,16,TRBD2,TRBJ2-3,TGCGCCAGCAAGACTAGCGGAACTACAAGCACAGATACGCAGTATTTT,CASKTSGTTSTDTQYF
few,TRBV24-1,15,.,TRBJ2-3,TGTGCCACCAGTGATACATCGGACGACACAGATACGCAGTATTTT,CATSDTSDDTDTQYF
.,TRBV7-9,12,.,TRBJ2-5,TGTGCCAGCAGAGACGATCAAGAGACCCAGTACTTC,CASRDDQETQYF
few,TRBV7-8,15,.,TRBJ1-5,TGTGCCAGCAGCTTAGTCACGGGGCCGACATCACCCCAGCATTTT,CASSLVTGPTSPQHF
.,TRBV20-1,12,TRBD2,TRBJ2-5,TGCACCCCGGGGGGAGGGGAAGAGACCCAGTACTTC,CTPGGGEETQYF
few,TRBV20-1,14,.,TRBJ2-5,TGCAGTGCTAGAGACTCCAACCCCCAAGAGACCCAGTACTTC,CSARDSNPQETQYF
many,TRBV7-9,13,.,TRBJ2-1,TGTGCCAGCAGCTTGTCAGGAGCGAATGAGCAGTTCTTC,CASSLSGANEQFF
few,TRBV5-1,15,TRBD1,TRBJ1-1,TGCGCCAGCTCACTTGGCGGTTACAGGGGCACTGAAGCTTTCTTT,CASSLGGYRGTEAFF
.,TRBV5-1,18,TRBD2,TRBJ2-7,TGCGCCAGCAGCAGGACTAGCGGTACCGCCGGGGGGTATTACGAGCAGTACTTC,CASSRTSGTAGGYYEQYF
few,TRBV5-4,16,.,TRBJ1-1,TGTGCCAGCAGCTTTTCTCTCGGAAGGAGGGACACTGAAGCTTTCTTT,CASSFSLGRRDTEAFF
few,TRBV7-2,15,.,TRBJ1-1,TGTGCCAGCAGTTTTCGCGGGGGGGCTGACACTGAAGCTTTCTTT,CASSFRGGADTEAFF
.,TRBV5-5,18,TRBD2,TRBJ2-7,TGTGCCAGCAGCTTGGGCGTCTCGGGGCGGGGGAGCTCCTACGAGCAGTACTTC,CASSLGVSGRGSSYEQYF
.,TRBV9,13,.,TRBJ2-4,TGTGCCAGCAGCGTAGAGAGGGGGGACATTCAGTACTTC,CASSVERGDIQYF
few,TRBV20-1,14,TRBD2,TRBJ2-3,TGCAGTGCTATAGGACTAGCGGACACAGATACGCAGTATTTT,CSAIGLADTDTQYF